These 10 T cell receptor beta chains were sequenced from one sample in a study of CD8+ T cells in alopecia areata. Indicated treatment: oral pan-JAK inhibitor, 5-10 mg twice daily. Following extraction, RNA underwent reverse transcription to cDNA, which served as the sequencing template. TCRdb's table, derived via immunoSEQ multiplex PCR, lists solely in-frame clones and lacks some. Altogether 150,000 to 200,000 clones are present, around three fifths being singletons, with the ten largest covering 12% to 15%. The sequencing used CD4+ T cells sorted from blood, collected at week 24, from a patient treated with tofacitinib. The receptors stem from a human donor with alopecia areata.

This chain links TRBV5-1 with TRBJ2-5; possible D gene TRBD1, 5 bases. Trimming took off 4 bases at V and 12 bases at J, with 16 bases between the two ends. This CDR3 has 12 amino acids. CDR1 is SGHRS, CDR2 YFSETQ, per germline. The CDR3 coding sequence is TGCGCCAGCAGCCCCGAGATAGGCAGGGAGTACTTC. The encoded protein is CASSPEIGREYF. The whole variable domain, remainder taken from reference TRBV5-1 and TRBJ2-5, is KAGVTQTPRYLIKTRGQQVTLSCSPISGHRSVSWYQQTPGQGLQFLFEYFSETQRNKGNFPGRFSGRQFSNSRSEMNVSTLELGDSALYLCASSPEIGREYFGPGTRLLVL.

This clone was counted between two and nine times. CDR3 sequence: CASSTGGDQPQHF. The CDR3 DNA reads TGTGCCAGTAGTACAGGCGGGGATCAGCCCCAGCATTTT. The chain couples TRBV19 to TRBJ1-5, with D unclear. Trimming stripped 4 bases from V and 5 bases from J, with 9 bases between. The CDR3 totals 13 residues. Germline V gene lookup returns CDR1 LNHDA and CDR2 SQIVND (reference sequence).

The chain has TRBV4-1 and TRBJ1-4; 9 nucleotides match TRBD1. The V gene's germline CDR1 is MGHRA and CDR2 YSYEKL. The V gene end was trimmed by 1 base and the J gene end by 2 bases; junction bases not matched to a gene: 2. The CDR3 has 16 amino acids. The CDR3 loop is CASSQGQGVTNEKLFF. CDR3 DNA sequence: TGCGCCAGCAGCCAAGGACAGGGGGTTACTAATGAAAAACTGTTTTTT.

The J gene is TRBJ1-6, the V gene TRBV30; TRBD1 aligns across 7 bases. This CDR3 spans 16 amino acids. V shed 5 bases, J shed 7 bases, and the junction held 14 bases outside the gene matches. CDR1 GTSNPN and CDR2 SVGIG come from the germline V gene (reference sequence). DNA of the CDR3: TGTGCCTGGGCCAACAAAGGGGCAGGGGGAAATTCACCCCTCCACTTT. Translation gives CAWANKGAGGNSPLHF.

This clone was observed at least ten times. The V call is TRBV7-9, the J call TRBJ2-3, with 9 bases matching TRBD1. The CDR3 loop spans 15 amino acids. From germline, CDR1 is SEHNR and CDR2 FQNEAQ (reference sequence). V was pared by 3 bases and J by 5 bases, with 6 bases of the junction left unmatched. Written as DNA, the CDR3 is TGTGCCAGCAGCTTCTCCGGGACAGGGAGAGATACGCAGTATTTT. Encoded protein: CASSFSGTGRDTQYF.

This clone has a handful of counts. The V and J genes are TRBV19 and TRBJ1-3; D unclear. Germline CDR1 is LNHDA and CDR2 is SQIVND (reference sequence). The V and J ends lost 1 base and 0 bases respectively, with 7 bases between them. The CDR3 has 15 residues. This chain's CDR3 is CASSIGAASGNTIYF. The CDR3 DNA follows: TGTGCCAGTAGTATAGGGGCAGCCTCTGGAAACACCATATATTTT.

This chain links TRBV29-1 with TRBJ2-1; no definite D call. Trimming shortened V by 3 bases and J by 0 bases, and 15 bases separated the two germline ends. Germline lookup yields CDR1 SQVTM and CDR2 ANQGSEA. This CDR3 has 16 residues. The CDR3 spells CSVELRMITSYNEQFF. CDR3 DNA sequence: TGCAGCGTTGAGTTGAGGATGATAACCTCCTACAATGAGCAGTTCTTC.

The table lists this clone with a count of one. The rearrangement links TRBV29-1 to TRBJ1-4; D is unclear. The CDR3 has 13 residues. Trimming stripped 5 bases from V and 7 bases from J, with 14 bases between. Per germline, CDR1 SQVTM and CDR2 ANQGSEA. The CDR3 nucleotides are TGCAGCGTTAGTACCCTGCTCAGTGAAAAACTGTTTTTT. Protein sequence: CSVSTLLSEKLFF.

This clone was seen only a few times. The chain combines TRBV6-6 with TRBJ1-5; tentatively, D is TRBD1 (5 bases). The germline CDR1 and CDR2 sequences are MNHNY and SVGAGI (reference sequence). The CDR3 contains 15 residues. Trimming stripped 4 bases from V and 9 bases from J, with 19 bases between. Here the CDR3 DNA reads TGTGCCAGCAGTTCCCGATCGGGACCGTCGGCGCCCCAGCATTTT. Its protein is CASSSRSGPSAPQHF.

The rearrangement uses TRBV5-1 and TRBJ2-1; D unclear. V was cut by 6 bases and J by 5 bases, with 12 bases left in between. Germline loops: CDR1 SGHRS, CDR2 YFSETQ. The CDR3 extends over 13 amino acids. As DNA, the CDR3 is TGCGCCAGCAACCCGGGCAGTCACAATGAGCAGTTCTTC. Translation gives CASNPGSHNEQFF. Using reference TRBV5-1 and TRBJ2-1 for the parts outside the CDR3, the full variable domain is KAGVTQTPRYLIKTRGQQVTLSCSPISGHRSVSWYQQTPGQGLQFLFEYFSETQRNKGNFPGRFSGRQFSNSRSEMNVSTLELGDSALYLCASNPGSHNEQFFGPGTRLTVL.